The source of this TCR beta chain is a study of regulatory T cells in long-lasting Graves disease. Points from the study as a whole: TCR diversity was lower in persistent Graves' patients (versus newly diagnosed ones). Peripheral blood, not thyroid tissue, was the sole material studied.

Time point given: persistent/refractory GD, antithyroid drugs over 5 years with positive TRAb. The TCR library was made from RNA that had been extracted from PBMCs in TRIzol. Under American Thyroid Association guidelines, Graves' disease was diagnosed. Blood from the periphery, approximately 9 milliliters in all, was drawn into EDTA tubes. This clonotype was seen repeatedly, ten times or more. Its antigen is currently unknown. To make TCR beta libraries, researchers used iRepertoire HTBI primers and Arm-PCR of CDR3 regions. TCRdb re-analysed the multiplex PCR reads in MiXCR, keeping a single row per CDR3 protein. The table shows fewer than 400,000 distinct CDR3 sequences, with 20% occurring only once. Sequenced here: peripheral blood mononuclear cells (PBMCs), sampled when the disease was refractory, from a patient treated with antithyroid drugs. This clonotype was obtained from a female donor with Graves disease.

Written as DNA, the CDR3 is TGTGCCAGCAGCCCCCGTGGGGGGGGATCCAATTCACCCCTCCACTTT. Protein sequence: CASSPRGGGSNSPLHF. The chain carries TRBV3-1 and TRBJ1-6; D possibly corresponds to TRBD1 (5 bases). Germline-derived CDR1 and CDR2 are LGHDT and YNNKEL (reference sequence). The CDR3 is 16 residues long. Trimming cost V 4 bases and J 7 bases, with 17 bases left between them. The whole variable domain, filled in from reference TRBV3-1 and TRBJ1-6, reads DTAVSQTPKYLVTQMGNDKSIKCEQNLGHDTMYWYKQDSKKFLKIMFSYNNKELIINETVPNRFSPKSPDKAHLNLHINSLELGDSAVYFCASSPRGGGSNSPLHFGNGTRLTVT.